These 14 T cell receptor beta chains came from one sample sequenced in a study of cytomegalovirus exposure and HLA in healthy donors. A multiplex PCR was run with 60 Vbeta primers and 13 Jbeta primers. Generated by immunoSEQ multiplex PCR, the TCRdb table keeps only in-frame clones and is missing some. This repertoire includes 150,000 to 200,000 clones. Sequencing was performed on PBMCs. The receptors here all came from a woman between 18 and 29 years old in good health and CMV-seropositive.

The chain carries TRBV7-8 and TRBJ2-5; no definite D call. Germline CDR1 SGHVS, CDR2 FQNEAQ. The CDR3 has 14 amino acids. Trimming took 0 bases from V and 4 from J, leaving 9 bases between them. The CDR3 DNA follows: TGTGCCAGCAGCTTAGCTTCCACGGGAGAGACCCAGTACTTC. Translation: CASSLASTGETQYF.

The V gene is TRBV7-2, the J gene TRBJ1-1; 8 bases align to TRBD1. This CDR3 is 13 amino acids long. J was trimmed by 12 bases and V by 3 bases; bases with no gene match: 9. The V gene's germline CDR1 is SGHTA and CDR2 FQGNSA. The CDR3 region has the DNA TGTGCCAGCAGCTTCGGACAGGGTGGGAGGACTTTCTTT. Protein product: CASSFGQGGRTFF.

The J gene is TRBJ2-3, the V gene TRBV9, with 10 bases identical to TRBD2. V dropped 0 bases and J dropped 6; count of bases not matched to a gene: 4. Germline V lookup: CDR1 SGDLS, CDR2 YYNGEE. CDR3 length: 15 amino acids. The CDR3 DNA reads TGTGCCAGCAGCGTAGACGAGCGGGGGGGCGATACGCAGTATTTT. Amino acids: CASSVDERGGDTQYF.

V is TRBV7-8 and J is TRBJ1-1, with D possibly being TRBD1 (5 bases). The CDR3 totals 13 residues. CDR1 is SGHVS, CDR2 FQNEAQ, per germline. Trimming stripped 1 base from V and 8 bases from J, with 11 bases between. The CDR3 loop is CASSLVGNREAFF. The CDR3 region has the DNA TGTGCCAGCAGCTTAGTGGGTAACAGGGAAGCTTTCTTT.

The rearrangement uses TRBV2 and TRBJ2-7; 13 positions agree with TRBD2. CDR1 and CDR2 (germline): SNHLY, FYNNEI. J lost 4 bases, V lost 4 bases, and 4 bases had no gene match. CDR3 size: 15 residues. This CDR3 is CASSGRTSGRYEQYF. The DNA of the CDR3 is TGTGCCAGCAGTGGCCGGACTAGCGGGAGATACGAGCAGTACTTC.

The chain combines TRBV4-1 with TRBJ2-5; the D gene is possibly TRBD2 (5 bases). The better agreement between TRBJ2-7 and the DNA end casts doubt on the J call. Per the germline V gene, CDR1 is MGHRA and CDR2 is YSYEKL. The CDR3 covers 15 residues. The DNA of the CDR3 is TGCGCCAGCAGCCAAGTTTCTGGGAGCTCCTACGAGCAGTACTTC. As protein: CASSQVSGSSYEQYF.

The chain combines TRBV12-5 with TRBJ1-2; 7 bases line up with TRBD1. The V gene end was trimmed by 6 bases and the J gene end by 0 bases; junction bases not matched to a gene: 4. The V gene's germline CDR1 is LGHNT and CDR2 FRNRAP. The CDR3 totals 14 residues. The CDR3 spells CASGFGQANYGYTF. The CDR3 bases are TGTGCTAGTGGCTTTGGACAGGCTAACTATGGCTACACCTTC.

The CDR3, as DNA: TGTGCCAGCATCCCCGGGACTAGCGGGGACAATGAGCAGTTCTTC. Its translation: CASIPGTSGDNEQFF. The V gene is TRBV21-1, the J gene TRBJ2-1; the tabulated D call, TRBD2, remains unverified against the DNA. TRBV21-1 is deemed a pseudogene. There are 15 residues in the CDR3.

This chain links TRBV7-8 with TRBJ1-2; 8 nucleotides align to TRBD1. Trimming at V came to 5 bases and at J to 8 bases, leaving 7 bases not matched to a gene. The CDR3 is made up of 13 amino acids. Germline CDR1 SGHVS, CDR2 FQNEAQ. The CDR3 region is CASSPRTGNGYTF. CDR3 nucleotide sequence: TGTGCCAGCAGCCCCAGGACAGGGAACGGCTACACCTTC.

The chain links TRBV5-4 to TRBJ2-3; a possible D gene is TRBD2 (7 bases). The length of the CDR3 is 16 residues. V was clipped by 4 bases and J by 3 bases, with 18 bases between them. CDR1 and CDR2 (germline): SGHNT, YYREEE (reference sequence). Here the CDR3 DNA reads TGTGCCAGCAGCCCAACAGGGAGGGGAGAGACAGATACGCAGTATTTT. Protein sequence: CASSPTGRGETDTQYF.

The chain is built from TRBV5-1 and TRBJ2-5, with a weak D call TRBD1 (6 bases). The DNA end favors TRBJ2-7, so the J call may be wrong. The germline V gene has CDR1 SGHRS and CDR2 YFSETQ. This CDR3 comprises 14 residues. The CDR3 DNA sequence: TGCGCCAGCAGCTTGGAGCGCAGGGGTGGCGAGCAGTACTTC. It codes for CASSLERRGGEQYF.

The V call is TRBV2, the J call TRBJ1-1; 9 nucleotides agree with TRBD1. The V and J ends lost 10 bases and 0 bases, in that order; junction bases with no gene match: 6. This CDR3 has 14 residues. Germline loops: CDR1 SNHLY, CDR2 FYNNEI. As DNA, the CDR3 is TGTGCCACCTCCGGGACAGGGATGAACACTGAAGCTTTCTTT. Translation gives CATSGTGMNTEAFF.

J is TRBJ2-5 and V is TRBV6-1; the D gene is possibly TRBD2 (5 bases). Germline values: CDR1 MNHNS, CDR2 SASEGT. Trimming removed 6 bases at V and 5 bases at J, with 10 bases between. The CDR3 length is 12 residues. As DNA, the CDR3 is TGTGCCAGCAGGCTAGCAGTTGAGACCCAGTACTTC. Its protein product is CASRLAVETQYF.

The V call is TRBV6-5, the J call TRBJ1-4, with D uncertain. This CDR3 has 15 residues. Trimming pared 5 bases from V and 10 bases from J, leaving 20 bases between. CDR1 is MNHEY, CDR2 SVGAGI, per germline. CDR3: CASSHDSLNEGKLFF. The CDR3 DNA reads TGTGCCAGCAGTCACGATTCCTTGAATGAGGGAAAACTGTTTTTT.